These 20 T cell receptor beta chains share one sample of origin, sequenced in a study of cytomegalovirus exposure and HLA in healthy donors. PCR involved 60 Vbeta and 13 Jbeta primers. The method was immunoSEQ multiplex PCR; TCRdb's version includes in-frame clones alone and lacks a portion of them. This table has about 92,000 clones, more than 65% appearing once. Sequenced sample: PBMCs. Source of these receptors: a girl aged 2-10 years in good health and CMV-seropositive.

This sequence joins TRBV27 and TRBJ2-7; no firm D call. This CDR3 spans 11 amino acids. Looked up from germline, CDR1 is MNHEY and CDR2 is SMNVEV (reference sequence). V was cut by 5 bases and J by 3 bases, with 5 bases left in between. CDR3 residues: CASSPLYEQYF. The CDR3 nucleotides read TGTGCCAGCAGTCCCCTCTACGAGCAGTACTTC.

CDR3 bases: TGCGCCAGCAGCTGGCAGGACGGGGGGCGAACTGAAGCTTTCTTT. Amino acids: CASSWQDGGRTEAFF. This rearrangement joins TRBV5-1 to TRBJ1-1; TRBD1 might be the D (6 bases). This CDR3 spans 15 amino acids. V lost 3 bases, J lost 5 bases, and 17 bases lay in between. Germline V gene lookup returns CDR1 SGHRS and CDR2 YFSETQ.

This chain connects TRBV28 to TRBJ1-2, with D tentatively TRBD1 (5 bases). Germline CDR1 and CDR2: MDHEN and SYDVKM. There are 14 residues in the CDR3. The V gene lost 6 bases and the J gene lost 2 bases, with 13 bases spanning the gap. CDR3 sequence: CASSTLTVNYGYTF. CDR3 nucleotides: TGTGCCAGCAGCACATTGACAGTGAACTATGGCTACACCTTC.

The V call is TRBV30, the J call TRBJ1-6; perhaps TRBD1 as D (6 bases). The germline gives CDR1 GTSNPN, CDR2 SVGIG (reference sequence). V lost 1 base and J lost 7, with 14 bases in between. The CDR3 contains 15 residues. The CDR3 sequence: CAWSAFTGPNSPLHF. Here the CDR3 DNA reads TGTGCCTGGAGTGCTTTTACAGGGCCGAATTCACCCCTCCACTTT.

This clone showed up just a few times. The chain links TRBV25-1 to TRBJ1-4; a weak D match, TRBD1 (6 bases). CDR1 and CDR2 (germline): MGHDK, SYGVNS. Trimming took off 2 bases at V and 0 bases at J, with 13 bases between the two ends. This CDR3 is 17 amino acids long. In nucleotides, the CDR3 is TGTGCCAGCAGTGAAGAGGGGGGGGGAGCAACTAATGAAAAACTGTTTTTT. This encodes CASSEEGGGATNEKLFF.

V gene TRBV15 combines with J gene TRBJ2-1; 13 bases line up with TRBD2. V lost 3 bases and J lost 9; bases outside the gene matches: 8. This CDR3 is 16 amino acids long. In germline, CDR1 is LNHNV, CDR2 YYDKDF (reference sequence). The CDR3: CATSREGTSGTREQFF. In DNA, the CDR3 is TGTGCCACCAGCAGGGAGGGGACTAGCGGGACCCGTGAGCAGTTCTTC.

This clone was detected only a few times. CDR3 nucleotide sequence: TGTGCCAGCAGCGTTGGACTAGCGGGAGTCCACGAGCAGTACTTC. As protein: CASSVGLAGVHEQYF. The V call is TRBV9, the J call TRBJ2-7, with TRBD2 matching 13 bases. From germline, CDR1 is SGDLS and CDR2 YYNGEE. The length of the CDR3 is 15 residues. Losses at the gene ends were 2 bases for V and 5 bases for J; bases not matched to a gene: 4.

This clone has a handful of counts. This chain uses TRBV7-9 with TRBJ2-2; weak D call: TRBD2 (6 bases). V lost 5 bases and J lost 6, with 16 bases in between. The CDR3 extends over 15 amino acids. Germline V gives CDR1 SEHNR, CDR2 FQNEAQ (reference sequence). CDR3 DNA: TGTGCCAGCAGCCCCCCCGGGGGACGGGCCGGGGAGCTGTTTTTT. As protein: CASSPPGGRAGELFF.

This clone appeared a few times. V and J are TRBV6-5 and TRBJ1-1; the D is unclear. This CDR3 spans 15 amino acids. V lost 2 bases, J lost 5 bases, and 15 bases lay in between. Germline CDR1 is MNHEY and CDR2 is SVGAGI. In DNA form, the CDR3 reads TGTGCCAGCAGTTACGGGCGGAAGGGAGGAACTGAAGCTTTCTTT. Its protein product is CASSYGRKGGTEAFF.

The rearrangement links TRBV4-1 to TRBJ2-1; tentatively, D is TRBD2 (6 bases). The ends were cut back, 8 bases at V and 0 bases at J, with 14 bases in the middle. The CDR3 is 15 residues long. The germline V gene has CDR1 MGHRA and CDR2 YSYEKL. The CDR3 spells CASEGGMGSYNEQFF. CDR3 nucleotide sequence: TGCGCCAGCGAGGGCGGGATGGGCTCCTACAATGAGCAGTTCTTC.

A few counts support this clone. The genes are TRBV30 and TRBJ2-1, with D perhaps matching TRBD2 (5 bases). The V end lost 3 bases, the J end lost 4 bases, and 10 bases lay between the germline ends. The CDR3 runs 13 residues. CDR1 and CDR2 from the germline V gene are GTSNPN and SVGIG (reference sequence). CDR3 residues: CAWRKPGYNEQFF. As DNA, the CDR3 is TGTGCCTGGAGAAAACCGGGATACAATGAGCAGTTCTTC.

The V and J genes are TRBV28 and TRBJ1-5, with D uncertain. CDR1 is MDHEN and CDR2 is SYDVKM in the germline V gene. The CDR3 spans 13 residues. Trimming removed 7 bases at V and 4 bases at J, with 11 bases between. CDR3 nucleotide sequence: TGTGCCAGCAACTCGGGTCGGAATCAGCCCCAGCATTTT. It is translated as CASNSGRNQPQHF.

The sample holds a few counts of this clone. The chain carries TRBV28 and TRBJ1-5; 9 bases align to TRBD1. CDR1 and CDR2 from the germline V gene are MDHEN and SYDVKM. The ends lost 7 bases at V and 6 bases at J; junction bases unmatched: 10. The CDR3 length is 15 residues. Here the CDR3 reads CASTLGTGWRQPQHF. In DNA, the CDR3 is TGTGCCAGCACCTTGGGGACAGGGTGGCGTCAGCCCCAGCATTTT.

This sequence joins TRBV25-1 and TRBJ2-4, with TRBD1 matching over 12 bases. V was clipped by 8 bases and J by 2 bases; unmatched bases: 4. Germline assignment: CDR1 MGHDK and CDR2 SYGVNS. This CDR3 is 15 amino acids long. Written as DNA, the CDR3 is TGTGCCAGCGGGACAGGGGGCGCTTCCAAAAACATTCAGTACTTC. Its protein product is CASGTGGASKNIQYF.

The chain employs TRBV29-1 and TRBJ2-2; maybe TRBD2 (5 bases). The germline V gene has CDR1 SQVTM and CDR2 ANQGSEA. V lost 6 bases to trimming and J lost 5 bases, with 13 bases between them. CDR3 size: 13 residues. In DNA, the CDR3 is TGCAGCGTCTTAGCAGAGGGAACCGGGGAGCTGTTTTTT. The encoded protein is CSVLAEGTGELFF.

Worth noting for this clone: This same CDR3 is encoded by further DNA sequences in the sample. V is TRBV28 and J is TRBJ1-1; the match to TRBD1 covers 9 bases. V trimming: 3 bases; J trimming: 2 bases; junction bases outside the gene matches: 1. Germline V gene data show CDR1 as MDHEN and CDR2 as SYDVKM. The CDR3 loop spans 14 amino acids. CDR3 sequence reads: CASSLGQGNTEAFF. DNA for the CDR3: TGTGCCAGCAGTTTGGGACAGGGAAACACTGAAGCTTTCTTT.

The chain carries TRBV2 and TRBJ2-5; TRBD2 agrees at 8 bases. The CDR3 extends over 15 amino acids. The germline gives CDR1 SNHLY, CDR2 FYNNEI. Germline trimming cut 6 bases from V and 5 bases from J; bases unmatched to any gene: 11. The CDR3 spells CASRVSGSRMETQYF. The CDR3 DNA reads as TGTGCCAGCAGGGTAAGCGGGAGTCGGATGGAGACCCAGTACTTC.

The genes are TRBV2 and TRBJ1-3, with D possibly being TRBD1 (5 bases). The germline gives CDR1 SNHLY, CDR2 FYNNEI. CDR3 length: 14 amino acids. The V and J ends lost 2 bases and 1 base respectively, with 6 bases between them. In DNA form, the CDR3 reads TGTGCCAGCAGTGAACAGGGTTCTGGAAACACCATATATTTT. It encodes CASSEQGSGNTIYF.

CDR3 nucleotides: TGTGCCAGCGCCCGGGGAGGGGGAGCGGTCGGCTACACCTTC. It encodes CASARGGGAVGYTF. The chain has TRBV28 and TRBJ1-2; weak D call: TRBD1 (6 bases). The CDR3 is 14 residues long. Trimming pared 8 bases from V and 8 bases from J, leaving 21 bases between. The V gene's germline CDR1 is MDHEN and CDR2 SYDVKM.

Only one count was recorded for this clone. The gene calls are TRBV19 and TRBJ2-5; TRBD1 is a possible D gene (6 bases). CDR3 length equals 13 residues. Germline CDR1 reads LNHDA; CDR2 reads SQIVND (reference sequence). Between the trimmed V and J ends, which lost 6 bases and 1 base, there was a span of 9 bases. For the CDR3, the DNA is TGTGCCAGTAGATCGACAGGCCAAGAGACCCAGTACTTC. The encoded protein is CASRSTGQETQYF.